Listed below are T cell receptor beta chains from one sample, sequenced in a study of T cell responses to AZD1222 COVID-19 vaccine. TCRdb's table, derived via immunoSEQ multiplex PCR, lists solely in-frame clones and lacks some. The data show some 150,000 clones, approximately 89% seen once. Sequences were derived from peripheral blood, sampled on day 0 of AZD1222 vaccination. These receptors were taken from an adult in good health. Both conserved end residues are part of each CDR3. Each record gives: D gene, clone size, V gene, J gene, CDR3 protein, CDR3 DNA. A D gene is named only where the DNA matches it firmly. Expanded clones get a size class; other rows say once, few or many, or leave the size out.

d_call: TRBD2
clone_size: .
v_call: TRBV27
j_call: TRBJ2-2
cdr3_aa: CASSFWRGSGTGELFF
cdr3_nt: TGTGCCAGCAGTTTTTGGCGCGGGAGCGGGACCGGGGAGCTGTTTTTT

d_call: TRBD1
clone_size: .
v_call: TRBV2
j_call: TRBJ1-4
cdr3_aa: CASSLTGTEKLFF
cdr3_nt: TGTGCCAGCAGTCTGACAGGGACCGAAAAACTGTTTTTT

d_call: .
clone_size: .
v_call: TRBV6-5
j_call: TRBJ2-7
cdr3_aa: CASSYSQGSSNEQYF
cdr3_nt: TGTGCCAGCAGTTACTCTCAGGGGAGTAGTAACGAGCAGTACTTC

d_call: TRBD1
clone_size: .
v_call: TRBV10-2
j_call: TRBJ1-5
cdr3_aa: CASRQGNQPQHF
cdr3_nt: TGCGCCAGTCGACAGGGGAATCAGCCCCAGCATTTT

d_call: TRBD2
clone_size: .
v_call: TRBV6-5
j_call: TRBJ2-3
cdr3_aa: CASSLDGLAGTDTQYF
cdr3_nt: TGTGCCAGCAGTTTGGACGGACTAGCGGGTACAGATACGCAGTATTTT

d_call: .
clone_size: .
v_call: TRBV2
j_call: TRBJ1-4
cdr3_aa: CASSEDRIYEKLFF
cdr3_nt: TGTGCCAGCAGTGAAGATAGGATTTATGAAAAACTGTTTTTT

d_call: TRBD2
clone_size: few
v_call: TRBV7-9
j_call: TRBJ2-1
cdr3_aa: CASSLDTLAGLSYNEQFF
cdr3_nt: TGTGCCAGCAGCTTGGATACCTTAGCGGGACTCTCCTACAATGAGCAGTTCTTC

d_call: .
clone_size: once
v_call: TRBV28
j_call: TRBJ1-4
cdr3_aa: CASALGVANEKLFF
cdr3_nt: TGTGCCAGCGCCCTTGGGGTTGCCAATGAAAAACTGTTTTTT

d_call: .
clone_size: .
v_call: TRBV19
j_call: TRBJ2-3
cdr3_aa: CASKAGPHTDTQYF
cdr3_nt: TGTGCCAGTAAAGCGGGTCCCCACACAGATACGCAGTATTTT

d_call: .
clone_size: .
v_call: TRBV6-5
j_call: TRBJ1-1
cdr3_aa: CASSPRAASEAFF
cdr3_nt: TGTGCCAGCAGTCCCCGGGCAGCCTCCGAAGCTTTCTTT

d_call: .
clone_size: .
v_call: TRBV7-2
j_call: TRBJ1-2
cdr3_aa: CASSLGIQPYGYTF
cdr3_nt: TGTGCCAGCAGCTTAGGTATACAGCCCTATGGCTACACCTTC

d_call: .
clone_size: .
v_call: TRBV6-4
j_call: TRBJ2-2
cdr3_aa: CASSDWQGRPGELFF
cdr3_nt: TGTGCCAGCAGTGACTGGCAGGGGCGCCCCGGGGAGCTGTTTTTT

d_call: TRBD2
clone_size: .
v_call: TRBV7-9
j_call: TRBJ2-1
cdr3_aa: CASSLAPAGGNGEQFF
cdr3_nt: TGTGCCAGCAGCCTAGCACCAGCGGGAGGTAACGGTGAGCAGTTCTTC

d_call: .
clone_size: .
v_call: TRBV5-1
j_call: TRBJ2-3
cdr3_aa: CASSPTGDTQYF
cdr3_nt: TGCGCCAGCAGCCCCACTGGAGATACGCAGTATTTT

d_call: TRBD2
clone_size: medium-sized
v_call: TRBV16
j_call: TRBJ2-3
cdr3_aa: CASSHFRTSDTQYF
cdr3_nt: TGTGCCAGCAGCCACTTTCGGACTAGCGATACGCAGTATTTT

d_call: .
clone_size: .
v_call: TRBV25-1
j_call: TRBJ2-4
cdr3_aa: CASSEPDPGAKNIQYF
cdr3_nt: TGTGCCAGCAGTGAACCAGACCCTGGGGCCAAAAACATTCAGTACTTC

d_call: TRBD1
clone_size: .
v_call: TRBV7-9
j_call: TRBJ1-3
cdr3_aa: CASSGGQGFGNTIYF
cdr3_nt: TGTGCCAGCAGCGGCGGACAGGGATTCGGAAACACCATATATTTT

d_call: .
clone_size: .
v_call: TRBV6-4
j_call: TRBJ1-2
cdr3_aa: CARGRAVYGYTF
cdr3_nt: TGTGCCAGAGGTCGGGCAGTGTATGGCTACACCTTC